This entry lists 25 T cell receptor beta chains sequenced from one sample in a study of beta chain features in type 1 diabetes. Since all of the isolated RNA was reverse transcribed, expressed TCRB transcripts were what got sequenced. Method: immunoSEQ multiplex PCR; TCRdb's copy keeps in-frame clones and lacks some. The repertoire holds hundreds of thousands of clones, about 10% seen once, with 0.015% in the top ten. Sequenced: naive CD4+ T cells from blood. The receptor source for this set is a woman in her thirties in good health.

The chain employs TRBV7-2 and TRBJ2-5, with D tentatively TRBD2 (5 bases). CDR1 SGHTA and CDR2 FQGNSA come from the germline V gene. The V end was cut by 4 bases, the J end by 9 bases, with 18 bases between. The CDR3 runs 14 residues. The CDR3 sequence: CASSSREGGAAQYF. CDR3 bases: TGTGCCAGCAGCTCCCGGGAAGGAGGCGCGGCCCAGTACTTC.

The chain combines TRBV25-1 with TRBJ1-4, with 7 bases identical to TRBD1. V shed 5 bases, J shed 7 bases, and the junction held 7 bases outside the gene matches. This CDR3 is 14 amino acids long. Germline V gives CDR1 MGHDK, CDR2 SYGVNS. The CDR3 sequence: CASSKGQTSEKLFF. The CDR3 DNA follows: TGTGCCAGCAGTAAGGGACAGACGAGTGAAAAACTGTTTTTT.

In its sample, this clone was seen a few times. This rearrangement joins TRBV9 to TRBJ1-2; possibly TRBD1 for D (5 bases). Germline lookup yields CDR1 SGDLS and CDR2 YYNGEE. V gave up 0 bases and J gave up 0 bases, with 6 bases separating them. This CDR3 is 14 amino acids long. This CDR3 reads CASSVVTANYGYTF. DNA for the CDR3: TGTGCCAGCAGCGTAGTGACAGCTAACTATGGCTACACCTTC. Variable domain in full (rest from reference TRBV9 and TRBJ1-2): DSGVTQTPKHLITATGQRVTLRCSPRSGDLSVYWYQQSLDQGLQFLIQYYNGEERAKGNILERFSAQQFPDLHSELNLSSLELGDSALYFCASSVVTANYGYTFGSGTRLTVV.

This clone was observed a handful of times. V usage is TRBV4-2 and J usage is TRBJ2-1, with 12 nucleotides matching TRBD2. The CDR3 consists of 17 residues. Germline V lookup: CDR1 LGHNA, CDR2 YNFKEQ. After removal of 1 base from V and 1 base from J, the junction contained 2 bases not matched to a gene. The CDR3 region is CASSQGTSGNSYNEQFF. The CDR3 DNA reads TGTGCCAGCAGCCAAGGGACTAGCGGGAATTCCTACAATGAGCAGTTCTTC.

The chain joins TRBV7-2 to TRBJ1-2, with D possibly matching TRBD1 (6 bases). Deletions cut 4 bases from V and 8 bases from J, with 17 bases between. The CDR3 contains 14 residues. Germline V CDR1 and CDR2: SGHTA, FQGNSA. CDR3: CASSSTGIEGGYTF. The CDR3 DNA sequence: TGTGCCAGCAGCTCCACAGGGATAGAAGGCGGCTACACCTTC. Based on the CDR3 plus reference TRBV7-2 and TRBJ1-2, the full variable domain is GAGVSQSPSNKVTEKGKDVELRCDPISGHTALYWYRQSLGQGLEFLIYFQGNSAPDKSGLPSDRFSAERTGGSVSTLTIQRTQQEDSAVYLCASSSTGIEGGYTFGSGTRLTVV.

This clone turned up a few times. This rearrangement joins TRBV7-3 to TRBJ2-2; D might be TRBD2 (5 bases). Germline V gives CDR1 SGHTA, CDR2 FQGTGA. The CDR3 spans 16 residues. With 5 bases removed from V and 0 bases from J, the gap between germline ends came to 13 bases. This CDR3 reads CASSPVLGSNTGELFF. For the CDR3, the DNA is TGTGCCAGCAGCCCTGTACTAGGGTCGAACACCGGGGAGCTGTTTTTT.

This clone was recorded a few times. CDR3 region: CASRYGPYEQYF. Here the CDR3 DNA reads TGTGCCAGCAGGTACGGTCCCTACGAGCAGTACTTC. The rearrangement links TRBV2 to TRBJ2-7; D gene unclear. The length of the CDR3 is 12 residues. Deletions cut 6 bases from V and 2 bases from J, with 8 bases between. The germline V gene has CDR1 SNHLY and CDR2 FYNNEI.

J is TRBJ2-7 and V is TRBV28, with 7 bases fitting TRBD1. This CDR3 comprises 13 residues. The V and J ends lost 6 bases and 7 bases, in that order; junction bases with no gene match: 9. Per the germline V gene, CDR1 is MDHEN and CDR2 is SYDVKM. The CDR3 spells CASSPGQFGEQYF. The CDR3 coding sequence is TGTGCCAGCAGCCCGGGACAGTTTGGGGAGCAGTACTTC.

The gene calls are TRBV9 and TRBJ2-1, with a possible D match to TRBD2 (5 bases). V gave up 4 bases and J gave up 7 bases, with 21 bases separating them. The CDR3 is 16 amino acids. Germline V lookup: CDR1 SGDLS, CDR2 YYNGEE. The CDR3 loop is CASSFPRAGGLNEQFF. The CDR3 region has the DNA TGTGCCAGCAGCTTCCCTCGGGCAGGAGGCCTGAATGAGCAGTTCTTC.

This clone has a handful of counts. V and J are TRBV28 and TRBJ2-7, with a possible D match to TRBD2 (5 bases). The ends were cut back, 6 bases at V and 0 bases at J, with 15 bases in the middle. Germline assignment: CDR1 MDHEN and CDR2 SYDVKM. CDR3 size: 15 residues. This chain's CDR3 is CASSPPSAGSYEQYF. CDR3 coding DNA: TGTGCCAGCAGCCCCCCCTCTGCGGGCTCCTACGAGCAGTACTTC.

The gene calls are TRBV2 and TRBJ2-2, with D possibly TRBD1 on 5 matching bases. The CDR3 length is 16 residues. The germline CDR1 and CDR2 sequences are SNHLY and FYNNEI. The V gene lost 1 base and the J gene lost 6 bases, with 15 bases spanning the gap. The CDR3 loop is CASSEVRQGGSGELFF. For the CDR3, the DNA is TGTGCCAGCAGTGAAGTTAGGCAGGGTGGATCCGGGGAGCTGTTTTTT.

This clone was detected a few times. V and J are TRBV5-4 and TRBJ2-2, with D perhaps matching TRBD1 (6 bases). CDR1 is SGHNT and CDR2 is YYREEE in the germline V gene (reference sequence). With 3 bases removed from V and 1 base from J, the gap between germline ends came to 10 bases. CDR3 length: 15 residues. CDR3 DNA: TGTGCCAGCAGCTATATGACAGGGAACACCGGGGAGCTGTTTTTT. This codes for CASSYMTGNTGELFF.

The J gene is TRBJ2-2, the V gene TRBV28; tentatively, D is TRBD2 (7 bases). Germline loops: CDR1 MDHEN, CDR2 SYDVKM. The CDR3 spans 16 residues. V lost 2 bases and J 5 bases, leaving 15 bases between the germline ends. The DNA for the CDR3 is TGTGCCAGCAGTTTACGGGGGGCTATACTTACCGGGGAGCTGTTTTTT. It translates to CASSLRGAILTGELFF. Full variable domain (remainder filled in from reference TRBV28 and TRBJ2-2): DVKVTQSSRYLVKRTGEKVFLECVQDMDHENMFWYRQDPGLGLRLIYFSYDVKMKEKGDIPEGYSVSREKKERFSLILESASTNQTSMYLCASSLRGAILTGELFFGEGSRLTVL.

The chain uses TRBV5-1 and TRBJ2-5; no clear D. V lost 2 bases and J lost 5, with 10 bases in between. The CDR3 has 13 amino acids. Germline loops: CDR1 SGHRS, CDR2 YFSETQ. As DNA, the CDR3 is TGCGCCAGCAGCTTTTCTAAATGGGAGACCCAGTACTTC. Its protein is CASSFSKWETQYF.

The rearrangement uses TRBV30 and TRBJ2-5, with TRBD2 identical over 11 bases. V dropped 8 bases and J dropped 2; count of bases not matched to a gene: 7. Per the germline V gene, CDR1 is GTSNPN and CDR2 is SVGIG (reference sequence). The CDR3 extends over 14 amino acids. CDR3 residues: CAGTSGDGQETQYF. CDR3 coding DNA: TGTGCCGGGACTAGCGGAGATGGGCAAGAGACCCAGTACTTC.

This clone has just a few counts. CDR3 protein: CASSLTGGSNQPQHF. CDR3 DNA sequence: TGTGCCAGCTCTTTGACGGGGGGTAGCAATCAGCCCCAGCATTTT. The chain carries TRBV18 and TRBJ1-5; D may be TRBD1 (5 bases). Germline-derived CDR1 and CDR2 are KGHSH and LQKENI. Trimming took 6 bases from V and 0 from J, leaving 12 bases between them. CDR3 length: 15 residues. The whole variable domain, remainder taken from reference TRBV18 and TRBJ1-5, is NAGVMQNPRHLVRRRGQEARLRCSPMKGHSHVYWYRQLPEEGLKFMVYLQKENIIDESGMPKERFSAEFPKEGPSILRIQQVVRGDSAAYFCASSLTGGSNQPQHFGDGTRLSIL.

In the case of this clone: Within the sample, other DNA sequences also encode this same CDR3. The CDR3 coding sequence is TGTGCCAGCAGCGTAGGCCTAGCGGGAGGATCCTCCTACGAGCAGTACTTC. It translates to CASSVGLAGGSSYEQYF. The V call is TRBV9, the J call TRBJ2-7; 11 nucleotides line up with TRBD2. The CDR3 has 17 amino acids. Germline V lookup: CDR1 SGDLS, CDR2 YYNGEE. V shed 0 bases and J 0 bases; nucleotides not matched to a gene: 5.

This clone was counted between two and nine times. The chain employs TRBV6-6 and TRBJ2-5, with D tentatively TRBD1 (6 bases). CDR1 and CDR2 from the germline V gene are MNHNY and SVGAGI (reference sequence). Deletions cut 2 bases from V and 1 base from J, with 11 bases between. The CDR3 is 15 amino acids. CDR3 in amino acids: CASSYGDRTQETQYF. In nucleotides, the CDR3 is TGTGCCAGCAGTTACGGTGACAGGACCCAAGAGACCCAGTACTTC.

This clone was detected a few times. The chain combines TRBV28 with TRBJ2-7; D is possibly TRBD1 (6 bases). V was trimmed by 6 bases and J by 2 bases, leaving 17 bases between them. Germline-derived CDR1 and CDR2 are MDHEN and SYDVKM. The CDR3 extends over 15 amino acids. In DNA form, the CDR3 reads TGTGCCAGCAGGCCGGGACATCGATTAGCCTACGAGCAGTACTTC. Protein: CASRPGHRLAYEQYF.

This clone was seen a few times. J is TRBJ1-1 and V is TRBV28; no reliable D call. The V gene lost 5 bases and the J gene lost 4 bases, with 17 bases spanning the gap. Germline values: CDR1 MDHEN, CDR2 SYDVKM. The CDR3 runs 15 residues. CDR3 DNA sequence: TGTGCCAGCAGTCTGGATATGGGAGCGGGCACTGAAGCTTTCTTT. Translation gives CASSLDMGAGTEAFF.

Here the CDR3 DNA reads TGTGCCAGCAGCTTAGGGACAGGGACCAATCAGCCCCAGCATTTT. Its protein is CASSLGTGTNQPQHF. The chain employs TRBV7-2 and TRBJ1-5; 8 bases agree with TRBD1. The germline CDR1 and CDR2 sequences are SGHTA and FQGNSA. The CDR3 sequence is 15 residues long. V shed 1 base and J 3 bases; nucleotides not matched to a gene: 2.

The genes are TRBV30 and TRBJ2-2; D may be TRBD2 (5 bases). Between the trimmed V and J ends, which lost 3 bases and 7 bases, there was a span of 12 bases. The V gene's germline CDR1 is GTSNPN and CDR2 SVGIG (reference sequence). The CDR3 length is 13 residues. CDR3 bases: TGTGCCTGGAGCCCCCCCGGGGTCGGGGAGCTGTTTTTT. It codes for CAWSPPGVGELFF.

This sequence joins TRBV11-2 and TRBJ2-1; D gene unclear. The CDR3 is 13 residues long. V lost 10 bases and J lost 5, with 15 bases in between. The germline V gene encodes CDR1 SGHAT and CDR2 FQNNGV. CDR3 DNA sequence: TGTGCCACCAACAACCCTTCCGACAATGAGCAGTTCTTC. Translated: CATNNPSDNEQFF.

This clone has just a few counts. The chain carries TRBV4-2 and TRBJ2-1; 8 bases match TRBD2. V dropped 0 bases and J dropped 6; count of bases not matched to a gene: 7. The length of the CDR3 is 16 residues. Looked up from germline, CDR1 is LGHNA and CDR2 is YNFKEQ. The CDR3 reads CASSQDSLTSGNEQFF. For the CDR3, the DNA is TGTGCCAGCAGCCAAGATTCCCTAACTAGCGGCAATGAGCAGTTCTTC.

A few counts support this clone. This CDR3 is CASSISPSFVEQYF. In DNA form, the CDR3 reads TGTGCCAGTAGTATCTCCCCCTCGTTCGTCGAGCAGTACTTC. The chain couples TRBV19 to TRBJ2-7; no clear D gene. CDR1 LNHDA and CDR2 SQIVND come from the germline V gene (reference sequence). Trimming took 3 bases from V and 6 from J, leaving 15 bases between them. The CDR3 spans 14 residues.